This record covers a single T cell receptor (beta chain). Its antigen is unknown. Base qualities are missing; no much larger clone stands one base away. This sample was taken from a study of T cell responses to AZD1222 COVID-19 vaccine (dated by TCRdb to the early 2020s). About the full investigation: A total of about 230 trial participants underwent TCR sequencing, of whom 200 to 220 received two doses of AZD1222 and some 26 received two doses of the MenACWY control vaccine. Enrollment into the trials was organized by age into subgroups of 18-55, 56-69 and 70-plus years, and those subgroups contained 148, 28 and 57 TCR-sequenced participants, respectively.

The sample's time point label is to be understood as: about 28 days (+/-7) after the second vaccine dose. AZD1222 recipients given second doses at about 4 weeks or at about 12 weeks were pooled, since spike-specific TCR depth and breadth were not found to differ between the two schedules. Vaccinee samples were obtained from the UK trials COV001 and COV002, which included a single-blind randomized controlled phase 2/3 trial of AZD1222 (ChAdOx1 nCoV-19) in healthy adults. Trial participant PBMC samples were collected at day 0 and day 28 after the second dose for TCRbeta chain sequencing. The CDR3 regions of human TCRbeta chains were subjected to immunosequencing. The source study handled its data this way. Repertoire TCRs were checked for matches against a reference library of SARS-CoV-2-specific TCRs that had been generated using the MIRA antigen-specificity platform. Breadth was defined as the fraction of unique TCRs that were SARS-CoV-2-associated, and depth was defined as the fraction of total T cells that were SARS-CoV-2-associated. Using the MIRA data, each spike-specific TCR was assigned both to the spike region to which the TCR was reactive and to a CD4 or CD8 class. Log10-transformed breadth and depth values were compared by one-way ANOVA with Sidak's multiple comparisons tests. TCRdb stores this immuneACCESS table with in-frame sequences only. Part of the clones is absent; in the studies checked, under half of the shortfall reflects unresolved V genes, and no reason is known for the rest. The D gene and trimming were derived from the DNA, and the V and J assignments and clone size from that table. For this sample there are about 160,000 clones; around 90% appear just once. Clones ranked in the top ten supply 3% to 3.5% of the sample.

The paper's findings and limits, for the study overall: Participants were mostly white British and included more females than males, and it was suggested by the authors that clonal diversity may have been underestimated. The whole spike protein was spanned by vaccine-associated CD4 TCRs, and dominant responses were seen in regions 160-218 and 743-854. In the small 56-69-year group, the increase in depth fell short of significance, most likely because of low power. Epitopes outside the regions mutated in the B.1.351 and B.1.1.7 variants were reportedly recognized by nearly half of the unique spike-specific TCRs. Because no day 14 peak-response samples were available, repertoires were characterized only after the peak T cell response. Spike-specific TCR breadth and depth rose significantly after two AZD1222 doses compared with day 0 and with MenACWY recipients. Conclusions about previously exposed vaccinees were limited because only six AZD1222 recipients were SARS-CoV-2 seropositive at baseline.

As encoded in the germline V gene (reference sequence), CDR1 is SEHNR while CDR2 is FQNEAQ. The CDR3 spans 18 residues, from the cysteine through the phenylalanine. Solely the CDR3 DNA is kept, with 54 bases framed from the first base. Relative to germline, V is missing 5 bases and J is missing 0 bases, with 7 bases of the junction outside any gene match. The sample here was peripheral blood, taken 28 days after the second AZD1222 dose. The rearrangement joined TRBV7-9 to TRBJ2-3; 14 junctional bases match TRBD2. The clonotype comes from an adult who received the AZD1222 COVID-19 vaccine. CDR3 region: CASSPGTSGRASTDTQYF. The DNA sequence is given as TGTGCCAGCAGCCCGGGGACTAGCGGGAGAGCTAGCACAGATACGCAGTATTTT.